This entry describes one TCR beta chain. The sample is drawn from a study of blood T cell repertoires in COVID-19. Study-wide background: The United States, Italy and Spain provided the acute and convalescent COVID-19 samples. Sources were T cells, B-cell-depleted T cells, or PBMCs; the material itself was cDNA or gDNA.

Generated by immunoSEQ multiplex PCR, the TCRdb table keeps only in-frame clones and is missing some. The sample contains around 63,000 clones, 72% of which appear only once. The V gene end was trimmed by 4 bases and the J gene end by 2 bases; junction bases not matched to a gene: 8. CDR3 size: 16 residues. The germline V gene has CDR1 KGHSH and CDR2 LQKENI. The specimen sequenced was peripheral blood. The rearrangement links TRBV18 to TRBJ2-3; 8 positions match TRBD1. This sequence was found in a woman in her 70s with COVID-19, enrolled during active disease. The CDR3 region is CASSRKQGDFTDTQYF. DNA of the CDR3: TGTGCCAGCTCACGAAAACAGGGGGATTTCACAGATACGCAGTATTTT.